The sequence of this T cell receptor (beta chain) was determined in a study of tumor and adjacent non-tumor tissue in lung cancer. Study-wide results and caveats: Tumor repertoires had a smaller top 100 clone share than normal lung.

RNA was extracted from bulk tissue without any cell sorting. More than 3 cm separated this lung sample from the edge of the tumor. This clonotype was detected only once. Antigen unknown. This may arise from a read error, as a much more abundant clone is one base away. The CDR3 sequence is 11 residues long. CDR1 and CDR2 (germline): DFQATT, SNEGSKA (reference sequence). Three rounds of nested PCR, following a modified ARM-PCR protocol, produced the TCRbeta library. In TCRdb, the multiplex PCR reads were re-called with MiXCR into one record per CDR3 protein. The sample lists about 100,000 distinct CDR3 sequences; roughly two thirds were seen once.

The TCR was taken from a man younger than 45 with non-small cell lung cancer. V is TRBV20-1 and J is TRBJ2-3; a weak D match, TRBD1 (5 bases). The J call is in doubt because the DNA end fits TRBJ1-5 better. The material sequenced was distant non-tumor lung tissue. The CDR3 region is CSARGGHTQHF. The CDR3 nucleotides read TGCAGTGCTAGAGGTGGACATACGCAGCATTTT.